Each of the 22 T cell receptor beta chains below was sequenced from the same sample in a study of blood T cell repertoires in COVID-19 (dated by TCRdb to 2018 to 2020). Receptor amplification or capture employed the immunoSEQ multiplex PCR assay. In TCRdb, the immuneACCESS table is reduced to in-frame sequences with V and J assigned. These tables do not hold every clone; where another copy was compared, an unresolved V gene accounts for under half, and the others remain unexplained. For this sample there are 98,000 or so clones; 85% to 90% appear just once. Clones ranked in the top ten supply 15% of the sample. Sequences were obtained from peripheral blood. The source of these receptors is a middle-aged man with acute or convalescent COVID-19.

The chain combines TRBV12-3 or TRBV12-4 with TRBJ2-7; the D is unclear. Deletions cut 5 bases from V and 4 bases from J, with 9 bases between. The CDR3 spans 12 residues. The CDR3 coding sequence is TGTGCCAGCAGTCGGGTGGCATACGAGCAGTACTTC. Its translation: CASSRVAYEQYF.

The chain has TRBV19 and TRBJ1-4; D is unclear. The CDR3 totals 12 residues. Germline CDR1 LNHDA, CDR2 SQIVND (reference sequence). The V end lost 5 bases, the J end lost 5 bases, and 6 bases lay between the germline ends. CDR3 protein: CASSAQNEKLFF. The DNA of the CDR3 is TGTGCCAGTAGTGCCCAGAATGAAAAACTGTTTTTT.

The V call is TRBV20-1, the J call TRBJ2-3, with D unclear. This CDR3 is 10 amino acids long. Per the germline V gene, CDR1 is DFQATT and CDR2 is SNEGSKA (reference sequence). V lost 3 bases, J lost 6 bases, and 4 bases lay in between. CDR3 sequence (DNA): TGCAGTGCTAGTCTGGATACGCAGTATTTT. Its translation is CSASLDTQYF.

The chain joins TRBV5-1 to TRBJ2-7, with 10 positions matching TRBD2. The CDR3 extends over 15 amino acids. Germline V CDR1 and CDR2: SGHRS, YFSETQ. The V and J ends lost 0 bases and 6 bases, in that order; junction bases with no gene match: 6. The CDR3 region is CASSLDLAGVTEQYF. The DNA of the CDR3 is TGCGCCAGCAGCTTGGATCTAGCGGGAGTGACCGAGCAGTACTTC.

The V gene is TRBV3-1 (or the pseudogene TRBV3-2), the J gene TRBJ2-5, with 11 bases identical to TRBD1. The V gene's germline CDR1 is LGHDT and CDR2 YNNKEL (reference sequence). Unmatched junction bases numbered 5, after V lost 4 bases and J lost 1 base. The length of the CDR3 is 16 residues. Here the CDR3 reads CASSLRDRGVQETQYF. For the CDR3, the DNA is TGTGCCAGCAGCCTCCGGGACAGGGGGGTCCAAGAGACCCAGTACTTC.

V and J are TRBV14 and TRBJ2-5, with D possibly being TRBD1 (5 bases). The CDR3 has 12 residues. Germline V gives CDR1 SGHDN, CDR2 FVKESK. Trimming removed 6 bases at V and 9 bases at J, with 14 bases between. The CDR3 nucleotides are TGTGCCAGCAGTCCAGGGCCCGCGGCCCAGTACTTC. Its translation: CASSPGPAAQYF.

This clone came up once. This sequence joins TRBV7-8 and TRBJ1-1; TRBD1 matches at 9 bases. Germline CDR1 SGHVS, CDR2 FQNEAQ. Trimming removed 5 bases from V and 4 bases from J; junction bases left unmatched: 8. This CDR3 is 15 amino acids long. This CDR3 is CASSPLTGGSTEAFF. The CDR3 nucleotides are TGTGCCAGCAGCCCGTTGACAGGGGGGAGCACTGAAGCTTTCTTT.

This clone was counted between two and nine times. The chain links TRBV30 to TRBJ1-5, with a possible D match to TRBD1 (5 bases). This CDR3 has 13 amino acids. V was shortened by 4 bases and J by 4 bases, with 11 bases between the two germline ends. In germline, CDR1 is GTSNPN, CDR2 SVGIG (reference sequence). CDR3 DNA sequence: TGTGCCTGGACCAGCGGGGCGAATCAGCCCCAGCATTTT. Translated, it gives CAWTSGANQPQHF.

This clone was seen many times. CDR3 region: CASSATGTGAEQYF. CDR3 in DNA: TGCGCCAGCAGCGCGACCGGGACAGGGGCCGAGCAGTACTTC. This chain joins TRBV5-1 and TRBJ2-7; 10 bases are a match to TRBD1. Per the germline V gene, CDR1 is SGHRS and CDR2 is YFSETQ. With 4 bases clipped from V and 6 bases from J, the junction kept 7 bases outside the gene matches. CDR3 length equals 14 residues.

The V gene is TRBV6-5, the J gene TRBJ1-6; 7 nucleotides align to TRBD1. This CDR3 is 15 amino acids long. The V gene's germline CDR1 is MNHEY and CDR2 SVGAGI. V trimming: 0 bases; J trimming: 9 bases; junction bases outside the gene matches: 5. This CDR3 is CASSYSTGLTSPLHF. The CDR3 DNA sequence: TGTGCCAGCAGTTACTCGACAGGGCTGACTTCACCCCTCCACTTT.

The CDR3 DNA reads TGTGCCAGCAGCTTTTCGGGGGTCGGCAATGAGCAGTTCTTC. The encoded protein is CASSFSGVGNEQFF. The chain links TRBV28 to TRBJ2-1; tentative D call: TRBD2 (6 bases). There are 14 residues in the CDR3. CDR1 is MDHEN, CDR2 SYDVKM, per germline. The V and J ends lost 6 bases and 6 bases respectively, with 15 bases between them.

The genes are TRBV24-1 and TRBJ2-5; 7 bases map to TRBD1. V was clipped by 2 bases and J by 2 bases; unmatched bases: 4. Germline CDR1 KGHDR, CDR2 SFDVKD. This CDR3 is built from 15 residues. The CDR3 bases are TGTGCCACCAGTGATTCCGGACAGGTACAAGAGACCCAGTACTTC. Its protein product is CATSDSGQVQETQYF.

V is TRBV10-3 and J is TRBJ2-7; the match to TRBD2 covers 8 bases. Germline assignment: CDR1 ENHRY and CDR2 SYGVKD. The CDR3 contains 11 residues. CDR3 bases: TGTGGGAGCGGGAGCTCCTACGAGCAGTACTTC. Encoded protein: CGSGSSYEQYF.

The genes are TRBV5-5 and TRBJ1-1; unclear D gene. V was pared by 3 bases and J by 0 bases, with 6 bases between. Germline V lookup: CDR1 SGHKS, CDR2 YYEKEE (reference sequence). The CDR3 sequence is 13 residues long. As DNA, the CDR3 is TGTGCCAGCAGCTACTCCCTGAACACTGAAGCTTTCTTT. This codes for CASSYSLNTEAFF.

The chain combines TRBV5-6 with TRBJ2-2; D not certain. Per germline, CDR1 SGHDT and CDR2 YYEEEE. This CDR3 spans 13 amino acids. Trimming took 0 bases from V and 6 from J, leaving 6 bases between them. The CDR3 loop reads CASSLGLPGELFF. The CDR3 DNA follows: TGTGCCAGCAGCTTGGGCCTACCCGGGGAGCTGTTTTTT.

V is TRBV7-9 and J is TRBJ1-1, with D perhaps TRBD1 (5 bases). Germline V gives CDR1 SEHNR, CDR2 FQNEAQ (reference sequence). This CDR3 comprises 13 residues. Trimming took 5 bases from V and 8 from J, leaving 15 bases between them. The CDR3, as DNA: TGTGCCAGCAGCCCCGACGAAAGGGGCGAAGCTTTCTTT. As protein: CASSPDERGEAFF.

The rearrangement uses TRBV2 and TRBJ2-1; the match to TRBD2 covers 11 bases. The V gene's germline CDR1 is SNHLY and CDR2 FYNNEI. V trimming: 5 bases; J trimming: 4 bases; junction bases outside the gene matches: 7. The CDR3 has 16 amino acids. CDR3 bases: TGTGCCAGCAGTTGGGCTAGCGGGAGGACATACAATGAGCAGTTCTTC. Protein: CASSWASGRTYNEQFF.

The CDR3 is CASSPHGEKLFF. The CDR3 DNA is TGTGCCAGCTCACCACATGGCGAAAAACTGTTTTTT. The chain joins TRBV18 to TRBJ1-4; D ambiguous. The V end lost 1 base, the J end lost 8 bases, and 5 bases lay between the germline ends. Germline V gene data show CDR1 as KGHSH and CDR2 as LQKENI. This CDR3 spans 12 amino acids.

This rearrangement joins TRBV11-2 to TRBJ1-2, with a weak D call TRBD1 (6 bases). Trimming stripped 2 bases from V and 5 bases from J, with 15 bases between. CDR1 is SGHAT, CDR2 FQNNGV, per germline. CDR3 length: 15 amino acids. The CDR3 sequence is CASSLNLFRGYGYTF. The DNA for the CDR3 is TGTGCCAGCAGCTTAAACTTGTTCAGGGGATATGGCTACACCTTC.

The rearrangement uses TRBV28 and TRBJ2-1; TRBD2 matches 7 bases. The CDR3 runs to 14 residues. J gave up 7 bases and V 6 bases, and 9 bases lay outside the gene matches. Per the germline V gene, CDR1 is MDHEN and CDR2 is SYDVKM. CDR3 residues: CASRPTGGVNEQFF. The CDR3 nucleotides are TGTGCCAGCAGGCCCACTGGGGGGGTAAATGAGCAGTTCTTC. Based on the CDR3 plus reference TRBV28 and TRBJ2-1, the full variable domain is DVKVTQSSRYLVKRTGEKVFLECVQDMDHENMFWYRQDPGLGLRLIYFSYDVKMKEKGDIPEGYSVSREKKERFSLILESASTNQTSMYLCASRPTGGVNEQFFGPGTRLTVL.

The chain employs TRBV29-1 and TRBJ2-1; 7 nucleotides line up with TRBD2. The CDR3 loop spans 12 amino acids. J lost 2 bases, V lost 7 bases, and 2 bases had no gene match. Germline CDR1 reads SQVTM; CDR2 reads ANQGSEA. This chain's CDR3 is CSGSGPYNEQFF. CDR3 bases: TGCAGCGGTAGCGGGCCCTACAATGAGCAGTTCTTC.

The V and J genes are TRBV4-1 and TRBJ2-7; possible D gene TRBD1, 7 bases. CDR1 and CDR2 from the germline V gene are MGHRA and YSYEKL. V was shortened by 4 bases and J by 0 bases, with 22 bases between the two germline ends. This CDR3 is 18 amino acids long. The CDR3 DNA is TGCGCCAGCAGCCGGTCCGGAGGGGGCGCCTCGAGCTCCTACGAGCAGTACTTC. Protein product: CASSRSGGGASSSYEQYF.